The following is a TCR beta chain sequence with its context. Its antigen is currently unknown. The assay was immunoSEQ multiplex PCR, and TCRdb's table has in-frame clones only and misses some. The table lists 300,000 to 400,000 clones, about nine tenths of them singletons. This entry comes from a study of Ad26.COV2.S vaccination and SARS-CoV-2 variants. Study background: The COV1001 Ad26.COV2.S trial arm included the donor. Whole-study results and caveats: After vaccination, substantial breadth of spike-specific CD8+ and CD4+ responses was reported.

Germline V gene lookup returns CDR1 GTSNPN and CDR2 SVGIG (reference sequence). V lost 0 bases, J lost 3 bases, and 15 bases lay in between. The CDR3 runs 15 residues. Noted treatment: roughly 19 received Ad26.COV2.S at low or high dose, single or two shots; 5 received placebo; per-sample allocation not given. Repertoires come from day 63 after the first vaccine or placebo injection. The material sequenced was peripheral blood, taken in a trial of Ad26.COV2.S vaccine versus placebo. J is TRBJ2-7 and V is TRBV30, with unresolved D. This clonotype was obtained from a person aged 18-65 years who received the Ad26.COV2.S COVID-19 vaccine or a placebo. The CDR3 sequence: CAWSVGPGDFYEQYF. CDR3 nucleotide sequence: TGTGCCTGGAGTGTAGGCCCAGGCGACTTCTACGAGCAGTACTTC.